Shown below are 14 T cell receptor beta chains from a single sample sequenced in a study of T-cell reconstitution after alpha-beta-depleted transplantation in children (TCRdb year 2016). Library construction relied on PCR. These reads were obtained on an Illumina HiSeq 2500. To normalize quantification of the TCRbeta repertoire, the TCR libraries were built with molecular barcoding that relied on unique molecular identifiers. Starting from the raw public reads, TCRdb applied fastp trimming at Q25, assembled clones with MiXCR and retained in-frame beta chains. Here each entry gathers all rows of one CDR3 protein and keeps the most common genes and DNA. This sample lists some 490,000 distinct CDR3 sequences; 9.5% to 15% were detected once. The biggest ten clones account for more than 5.5% of the sample. The source material was PBMCs from the stem cell graft donor, sampled from the stem cell graft. The receptors stem from a human donor who donated a stem cell graft to a child with combined immunodeficiency.

This clonotype was picked up many times. The chain employs TRBV12-3 or TRBV12-4 and TRBJ2-2, with a weak D call TRBD1 (5 bases). This CDR3 is built from 15 residues. The V and J ends lost 3 bases and 2 bases respectively, with 10 bases between them. CDR3 coding DNA: TGTGCCAGCAGTTTGCACAGGCTTAACACCGGGGAGCTGTTTTTT. Translation: CASSLHRLNTGELFF.

In this sample, this clonotype turned up a few times. The chain combines TRBV9 with TRBJ2-3; 9 nucleotides agree with TRBD1. Germline-derived CDR1 and CDR2 are SGDLS and YYNGEE. The ends lost 4 bases at V and 9 bases at J; junction bases unmatched: 3. This CDR3 comprises 12 residues. In DNA form, the CDR3 reads TGTGCCAGCAGCCCTGGACAGGGGACGCAGTATTTT. Translating it yields CASSPGQGTQYF.

This clonotype was counted many times. The J gene is TRBJ2-2, the V gene TRBV7-2, with no clear D. The CDR3 is made up of 14 amino acids. Germline CDR1 and CDR2: SGHTA and FQGNSA. V lost 1 base and J 2 bases, leaving 5 bases between the germline ends. The CDR3 nucleotides are TGTGCCAGCAGCTTAGTATATAACACCGGGGAGCTGTTTTTT. Protein: CASSLVYNTGELFF.

This clonotype turned up a few times. This sequence joins TRBV5-5 and TRBJ2-1, with 8 bases that match TRBD2. The CDR3 has 18 residues. V shed 2 bases, J shed 0 bases, and the junction held 10 bases outside the gene matches. The germline V gene has CDR1 SGHKS and CDR2 YYEKEE (reference sequence). The chain's CDR3 is CASSLIDGGRSSYNEQFF. In DNA, the CDR3 is TGTGCCAGCAGCTTAATCGATGGCGGGAGGAGCTCCTACAATGAGCAGTTCTTC.

This clonotype occurred many times. V and J are TRBV5-1 and TRBJ2-1, with 10 positions matching TRBD2. Germline V gene sequence: CDR1 SGHRS, CDR2 YFSETQ. V gave up 3 bases and J gave up 0 bases; unmatched junction bases: 3. This CDR3 comprises 16 residues. In DNA form, the CDR3 reads TGCGCCAGCAGCTCACTAGCGGGGAGCTCCTACAATGAGCAGTTCTTC. This codes for CASSSLAGSSYNEQFF.

Only a few counts were recorded for this clonotype. V usage is TRBV12-3 or TRBV12-4 and J usage is TRBJ2-1; 12 nucleotides agree with TRBD2. The trim removed 6 bases at V and 8 bases at J, leaving 8 bases unmatched. The CDR3 covers 15 residues. CDR3 amino acids: CASSQGLAGGDEQFF. Here the CDR3 DNA reads TGTGCCAGCAGCCAAGGGCTAGCGGGAGGGGATGAGCAGTTCTTC.

J is TRBJ2-1 and V is TRBV24-1; the D gene could be TRBD1 or TRBD2 (6 bases each). V lost 2 bases, J lost 3 bases, and 16 bases lay in between. CDR1 and CDR2 (germline): KGHDR, SFDVKD. This CDR3 spans 17 amino acids. The CDR3 loop reads CATSDWGAGPSYNEQFF. CDR3 nucleotide sequence: TGTGCCACCAGTGATTGGGGGGCAGGCCCAAGCTACAATGAGCAGTTCTTC.

This clonotype was counted a few times. This chain connects TRBV28 to TRBJ2-7, with 11 bases aligning to TRBD2. The V segment lost 4 bases and the J segment 5 bases; nucleotides outside the gene matches: 7. The CDR3 sequence is 15 residues long. Looked up from germline, CDR1 is MDHEN and CDR2 is SYDVKM. Written as DNA, the CDR3 is TGTGCCAGCAGTTACCTTAGCGGGGGGGTGGACGAGCAGTACTTC. It translates to CASSYLSGGVDEQYF.

The chain combines TRBV24-1 with TRBJ1-5, with TRBD1 matching 11 bases. CDR1 KGHDR and CDR2 SFDVKD come from the germline V gene. This CDR3 spans 17 amino acids. With 3 bases clipped from V and 0 bases from J, the junction kept 3 bases outside the gene matches. The chain's CDR3 is CATSDGTGGDSNQPQHF. CDR3 in DNA: TGTGCCACCAGTGATGGGACAGGGGGAGATAGCAATCAGCCCCAGCATTTT.

This clonotype occurred once. The V and J genes are TRBV21-1 and TRBJ2-7; whether TRBD1, the table's D call, matches the DNA was not checked. TRBV21-1 is a recognized pseudogene. CDR3 size: 16 residues. CDR3 coding DNA: TGTGCCAGCAGCAAAGCGCCACTAGCGCCCCTCTACGAGCAGTACTTC. Its protein is CASSKAPLAPLYEQYF.

This clonotype was observed at least ten times. This chain connects TRBV25-1 to TRBJ1-3; tentative D call: TRBD1 (5 bases). CDR1 and CDR2 from the germline V gene are MGHDK and SYGVNS. V dropped 4 bases and J dropped 2 bases, with 6 bases sitting between them. There are 13 residues in the CDR3. The CDR3 DNA reads TGTGCCAGCAGTGCAGGGACTGGAAACACCATATATTTT. This codes for CASSAGTGNTIYF.

The rearrangement uses TRBV23-1 and TRBJ2-5; D gene uncertain. TRBV23-1 qualifies as an ORF whose function is uncertain. The germline V and J ends were trimmed by 4 bases and 4 bases, with 13 bases remaining between them. The CDR3 is 14 amino acids. The CDR3 DNA follows: TGCGCCAGCAGTCCAAGGGTGGGCGTAGAGACCCAGTACTTC. It codes for CASSPRVGVETQYF.

In its sample, this clonotype was seen a few times. The chain combines TRBV28 with TRBJ2-2, with no clear D. CDR3 size: 12 residues. Looked up from germline, CDR1 is MDHEN and CDR2 is SYDVKM. Trimming took 3 bases from V and 8 from J, leaving 7 bases between them. The CDR3 protein is CASSLSRGELFF. CDR3 nucleotide sequence: TGTGCCAGCAGTTTGAGCCGGGGGGAGCTGTTTTTT.

This clonotype was observed a few times. V is TRBV7-2 and J is TRBJ1-5; D may be TRBD1 (6 bases). In germline, CDR1 is SGHTA, CDR2 FQGNSA. CDR3 length: 15 amino acids. Trimming shortened V by 3 bases and J by 12 bases, and 21 bases separated the two germline ends. The CDR3 nucleotides read TGTGCCAGCAGCTTTGATACAGGGTGGGGTGAGAACCAGCATTTT. Translated, it gives CASSFDTGWGENQHF.